Presented here are 25 T cell receptor beta chains from one specimen sequenced in a study of T-cell memory formation after mild COVID-19. In TCRdb, the 5' RACE reads were re-called with MiXCR into one record per CDR3 protein. The data hold roughly 110,000 distinct CDR3 sequences, with 12% observed a single time. The sequencing sample was made of PBMCs or a T cell subset sorted from them (not recorded which). These receptor sequences come from an adult woman who had mild COVID-19 (a few samples of this study predate the infection). Cell type and time point are not known.

The genes are TRBV24-1 and TRBJ2-2, with D perhaps assigned TRBD1 or TRBD2 (5 bases each). The CDR3 totals 15 residues. Trimming took off 0 bases at V and 4 bases at J, with 8 bases between the two ends. Germline V gene data show CDR1 as KGHDR and CDR2 as SFDVKD. CDR3 amino acids: CATSDLGGVTGELFF. CDR3 bases: TGTGCCACCAGTGATTTGGGGGGAGTCACCGGGGAGCTGTTTTTT.

The chain employs TRBV4-3 and TRBJ2-1, with 9 bases that match TRBD2. The CDR3 length is 19 residues. Germline trimming cut 1 base from V and 2 bases from J; bases unmatched to any gene: 12. Germline values: CDR1 LGHNA, CDR2 YSLEER. CDR3 in DNA: TGCGCCAGCAGCCAAGGGGTGGCGGGAGGGCGAGGGACCTACAATGAGCAGTTCTTC. Amino acid sequence: CASSQGVAGGRGTYNEQFF.

This clonotype was seen more than once but under ten times. The chain has TRBV7-9 and TRBJ2-5; TRBD2 is a possible D gene (5 bases). The ends were cut back, 4 bases at V and 7 bases at J, with 19 bases in the middle. CDR3 length: 15 residues. In germline, CDR1 is SEHNR, CDR2 FQNEAQ (reference sequence). CDR3 coding DNA: TGTGCCAGCAGCTCCACCCAGGAGGAAATAAGGACCCAGTACTTC. Translating it yields CASSSTQEEIRTQYF.

The chain has TRBV7-9 and TRBJ1-1, with a tentative D call TRBD1 (6 bases). CDR3 size: 15 residues. CDR1 and CDR2 (germline): SEHNR, FQNEAQ (reference sequence). The V end was cut by 1 base, the J end by 5 bases, with 14 bases between. CDR3 residues: CASSLGPGVATEAFF. DNA of the CDR3: TGTGCCAGCAGCTTAGGGCCAGGGGTAGCGACTGAAGCTTTCTTT.

This clonotype was picked up many times. This rearrangement joins TRBV12-3 or TRBV12-4 to TRBJ2-7; D remains ambiguous. The CDR3 spans 14 residues. V was trimmed by 3 bases and J by 4 bases, leaving 13 bases between them. The CDR3 bases are TGTGCCAGCAGTTTCCAAGGATCGATGTACGAGCAGTACTTC. Residues: CASSFQGSMYEQYF.

This clonotype was seen a few times. This chain joins TRBV12-3 or TRBV12-4 and TRBJ2-2, with 7 nucleotides matching TRBD1. This CDR3 comprises 15 residues. V was pared by 4 bases and J by 6 bases, with 8 bases of the junction left unmatched. CDR3 nucleotides: TGTGCCAGCAGTTCCGGCGAAACAGGGGCCGGGGAGCTGTTTTTT. Its translation: CASSSGETGAGELFF.

V and J are TRBV5-1 and TRBJ2-7; D remains ambiguous. Germline-derived CDR1 and CDR2 are SGHRS and YFSETQ. The CDR3 consists of 12 residues. V lost 0 bases, J lost 6 bases, and 7 bases lay in between. The CDR3 DNA reads TGCGCCAGCAGCTTGGTGGGGTCCGAGCAGTACTTC. Amino acid sequence: CASSLVGSEQYF.

V usage is TRBV27 and J usage is TRBJ1-4; D gene uncertain. The V and J ends lost 5 bases and 6 bases respectively, with 13 bases between them. CDR3 length equals 14 residues. Per the germline V gene, CDR1 is MNHEY and CDR2 is SMNVEV (reference sequence). The CDR3 bases are TGTGCCAGCAGTCTACAGCCTAGGGATGAAAAACTGTTTTTT. Protein product: CASSLQPRDEKLFF.

This chain uses TRBV24-1 with TRBJ2-7; D may be TRBD1 (5 bases). The V gene lost 1 base and the J gene lost 5 bases, with 11 bases spanning the gap. Germline V gene sequence: CDR1 KGHDR, CDR2 SFDVKD. The CDR3 runs to 14 residues. The chain's CDR3 is CATSDFGQGHEQYF. The CDR3 DNA is TGTGCCACCAGTGATTTTGGTCAGGGTCACGAGCAGTACTTC.

The rearrangement links TRBV4-3 to TRBJ2-2; D may be TRBD1 (6 bases). Trimming removed 0 bases at V and 1 base at J, with 18 bases between. Germline V CDR1 and CDR2: LGHNA, YSLEER. This CDR3 comprises 19 residues. CDR3 loop: CASSQDLGARVVNTGELFF. CDR3 nucleotides: TGCGCCAGCAGCCAAGACCTGGGGGCTCGGGTTGTGAACACCGGGGAGCTGTTTTTT.

This clonotype was counted a few times. This rearrangement joins TRBV4-2 to TRBJ2-7; D perhaps matches TRBD1 (6 bases). Germline values: CDR1 LGHNA, CDR2 YNFKEQ. This CDR3 region has 15 residues. Between the trimmed V and J ends, which lost 0 bases and 3 bases, there was a span of 12 bases. CDR3: CASSQDGGDGYEQYF. CDR3 in DNA: TGTGCCAGCAGCCAAGATGGGGGCGATGGCTACGAGCAGTACTTC.

This chain connects TRBV30 to TRBJ2-1, with 14 bases lining up with TRBD2. Germline V lookup: CDR1 GTSNPN, CDR2 SVGIG (reference sequence). The CDR3 spans 17 residues. Losses at the gene ends were 4 bases for V and 2 bases for J; bases not matched to a gene: 7. CDR3 DNA sequence: TGTGCCTGGATGGGGACTAGCGGGAGTTTAACCTACAATGAGCAGTTCTTC. It encodes CAWMGTSGSLTYNEQFF.

This clonotype was counted between two and nine times. The chain employs TRBV5-1 and TRBJ2-1, with D perhaps matching TRBD1 (5 bases). The V gene's germline CDR1 is SGHRS and CDR2 YFSETQ. The CDR3 sequence is 13 residues long. V was trimmed by 2 bases and J by 7 bases, leaving 10 bases between them. CDR3 sequence: CASSFWGLNEQFF. Written as DNA, the CDR3 is TGCGCCAGCAGCTTCTGGGGCTTGAATGAGCAGTTCTTC.

The rearrangement joins TRBV29-1 to TRBJ2-7, with 7 bases lining up with TRBD1. Germline CDR1 SQVTM, CDR2 ANQGSEA. The J segment lost 2 bases and the V segment lost 7 bases, leaving 5 bases of the junction unmatched. The CDR3 runs 12 residues. In nucleotides, the CDR3 is TGCAGCGCTCTGGGACAGACCTACGAGCAGTACTTC. It is translated as CSALGQTYEQYF.

The sample holds a few counts of this clonotype. This rearrangement joins TRBV30 to TRBJ2-7; D could derive from TRBD1 or TRBD2 (6 bases each). Trimming stripped 5 bases from V and 3 bases from J, with 14 bases between. The CDR3 has 13 amino acids. The germline gives CDR1 GTSNPN, CDR2 SVGIG (reference sequence). CDR3 DNA: TGTGCCTGGGGGGGGCCAGGGATCTACGAGCAGTACTTC. Translation gives CAWGGPGIYEQYF. The whole variable domain, remainder taken from reference TRBV30 and TRBJ2-7, is SQTIHQWPATLVQPVGSPLSLECTVEGTSNPNLYWYRQAAGRGLQLLFYSVGIGQISSEVPQNLSASRPQDRQFILSSKKLLLSDSGFYLCAWGGPGIYEQYFGPGTRLTVT.

This clonotype has just a few counts. The chain joins TRBV7-6 to TRBJ2-2; 14 positions agree with TRBD2. The CDR3 loop spans 19 amino acids. The V gene end was trimmed by 4 bases and the J gene end by 0 bases; junction bases not matched to a gene: 7. Germline loops: CDR1 SGHVS, CDR2 FNYEAQ. The CDR3 is CASSYGTSGRGPNTGELFF. Written as DNA, the CDR3 is TGTGCCAGCAGCTACGGGACTAGCGGGAGAGGCCCGAACACCGGGGAGCTGTTTTTT.

This clonotype was detected only once. The chain couples TRBV20-1 to TRBJ1-1, with D possibly matching TRBD1 (6 bases). Germline assignment: CDR1 DFQATT and CDR2 SNEGSKA (reference sequence). This CDR3 is 11 amino acids long. Trimming stripped 6 bases from V and 3 bases from J, with 8 bases between. CDR3 nucleotides: TGCAGTGCAGGGGGGGACACTGAAGCTTTCTTT. Protein: CSAGGDTEAFF.

The chain joins TRBV5-5 to TRBJ2-7, with unresolved D. Trimming stripped 4 bases from V and 3 bases from J, with 17 bases between. Germline-derived CDR1 and CDR2 are SGHKS and YYEKEE (reference sequence). This CDR3 is built from 15 residues. This CDR3 is CASSPLIGRYYEQYF. The DNA of the CDR3 is TGTGCCAGCAGCCCCCTTATCGGGCGGTACTACGAGCAGTACTTC.

This clonotype was detected many times. The chain combines TRBV6-5 with TRBJ1-6; D possibly corresponds to TRBD1 (5 bases). The germline gives CDR1 MNHEY, CDR2 SVGAGI. Trimming pared 0 bases from V and 10 bases from J, leaving 13 bases between. The CDR3 is 15 residues long. CDR3 in amino acids: CASSYSDAGTSPLHF. CDR3 nucleotides: TGTGCCAGCAGTTACTCGGACGCCGGGACGTCACCCCTCCACTTT.

There are a few counts of this clonotype. The DNA is left out, because the CDR3 cannot be placed on it with certainty; the CDR3 is given as TCRdb lists it. The chain couples TRBV5-4 to TRBJ2-7. The CDR3 adds up to 12 amino acids, both ends counted. Germline CDR1 reads SGHNT; CDR2 reads YYREEE (reference sequence). The CDR3 reads CATFLLEREQYF.

V and J are TRBV6-2 or TRBV6-3 and TRBJ2-7; D unresolved. V was cut by 6 bases and J by 5 bases, with 23 bases left in between. CDR1 MNHEY and CDR2 SVGEGT come from the germline V gene. CDR3 length: 16 amino acids. CDR3 in amino acids: CASREPGPLSVHEQYF. The CDR3 DNA is TGTGCCAGCAGAGAACCGGGTCCGCTTTCGGTCCACGAGCAGTACTTC.

The chain carries TRBV16 and TRBJ1-1; no definite D call. The V gene's germline CDR1 is KGHSY and CDR2 FQNENV. Between the trimmed V and J ends, which lost 0 bases and 1 base, there was a span of 6 bases. The CDR3 length is 14 residues. CDR3 sequence (DNA): TGTGCCAGCAGCCAATCCGTCGCGAACACTGAAGCTTTCTTT. This codes for CASSQSVANTEAFF.

This clonotype was seen a handful of times. V and J are TRBV10-3 and TRBJ2-7; 10 nucleotides align to TRBD2. The CDR3 is 19 amino acids. Germline V gene sequence: CDR1 ENHRY, CDR2 SYGVKD. The ends lost 4 bases at V and 0 bases at J; junction bases unmatched: 15. CDR3 sequence: CAISGPAGGPILSSYEQYF. In DNA form, the CDR3 reads TGTGCCATCAGTGGCCCAGCGGGAGGGCCCATTTTAAGCTCCTACGAGCAGTACTTC.

The rearrangement joins TRBV19 to TRBJ2-3; possibly TRBD1 or TRBD2 for D (7 bases each). The germline V gene encodes CDR1 LNHDA and CDR2 SQIVND (reference sequence). V shed 2 bases and J shed 6 bases, with 12 bases lying between them. The CDR3 totals 14 residues. The CDR3: CASSIQGGADTQYF. DNA of the CDR3: TGTGCCAGTAGTATACAGGGGGGGGCTGATACGCAGTATTTT.

DNA of the CDR3: TGTGCCAGTAGTATTCTCTCCGAGGGGCCCATGAACACTGAAGCTTTCTTT. Protein product: CASSILSEGPMNTEAFF. The J gene is TRBJ1-1, the V gene TRBV19, with D maybe TRBD1 (5 bases). The CDR3 contains 17 residues. Between the trimmed V and J ends, which lost 3 bases and 0 bases, there was a span of 17 bases. Germline V gives CDR1 LNHDA, CDR2 SQIVND (reference sequence). The whole variable domain, remainder taken from reference TRBV19 and TRBJ1-1, is DGGITQSPKYLFRKEGQNVTLSCEQNLNHDAMYWYRQDPGQGLRLIYYSQIVNDFQKGDIAEGYSVSREKKESFPLTVTSAQKNPTAFYLCASSILSEGPMNTEAFFGQGTRLTVV.